This T cell receptor beta chain was obtained from a study of blood T cells in healthy people across ages. Study-level findings and limits: CMV status of donors was not determined, possibly confounding expanded clonotype changes.

Only a few counts were recorded for this clonotype. Its antigen is not known. Alongside a J-beta primer mix, a sample-barcoded 5' primer served in a second PCR lasting about 7 to 11 cycles. Every cDNA was tagged by a template-switch adaptor with 12 random nucleotides. TCRdb ran MiXCR on the 5' RACE reads and lists one entry per CDR3 protein. Of about 1,600,000 distinct CDR3 sequences listed, 40% to 50% are singletons. Donors were systemically healthy Caucasian individuals from Russia aged roughly 6 to 95 years. Each sample had at least 7 million PBMCs isolated. This receptor was obtained from a woman aged 18-29 years in good health. The sample was blood.

The CDR3 DNA is TGCTCCTCGGGCAGTACAGTCAATGGTAACACTGAAGCTTTCTTT. Protein sequence: CSSGSTVNGNTEAFF. This chain links TRBV29-1 with TRBJ1-1; D remains ambiguous. The germline V gene encodes CDR1 SQVTM and CDR2 ANQGSEA. CDR3 length: 15 amino acids.